This passage covers 31 T cell receptor beta chains from one sample sequenced in a study of tumor and adjacent non-tumor tissue in lung cancer. The template was RNA from unsorted bulk tissue. The library came from three nested PCR rounds adapted from ARM-PCR protocols. TCRdb reprocessed the multiplex PCR reads with MiXCR, giving one entry per CDR3 protein. Among tens of thousands of distinct CDR3 sequences listed, about 70% were seen once. Sequencing was performed on lung tumor tissue. All receptors come from a man aged 60-69 years with non-small cell lung cancer.

This clonotype has a count of ten or more. This rearrangement joins TRBV12-3 or TRBV12-4 to TRBJ1-5; the D is unclear. This CDR3 contains 16 residues. V lost 2 bases to trimming and J lost 0 bases, with 11 bases between them. CDR3 in amino acids: CASSLREGYSNQPQHF. In DNA form, the CDR3 reads TGTGCCAGCAGTTTAAGGGAGGGTTATAGCAATCAGCCCCAGCATTTT.

Of note for this clonotype: Here the CDR3 omits its conserved ending phenylalanine or tryptophan, so a read error is the likely source. The V gene is TRBV5-6, the J gene TRBJ2-7; D is perhaps TRBD1 or TRBD2 (5 bases each). The CDR3 is 14 amino acids. Germline V gene sequence: CDR1 SGHDT, CDR2 YYEEEE. CDR3 sequence reads: CASSLGTQSYEQYY. DNA of the CDR3: TGTGCTAGCAGCCTAGGGACCCAATCCTACGAGCAGTACTAC.

The V and J genes are TRBV6-5 and TRBJ1-4, with 8 bases aligning to TRBD1. The CDR3 spans 15 residues. Germline V gene data show CDR1 as MNHEY and CDR2 as SVGAGI. Losses at the gene ends were 0 bases for V and 5 bases for J; bases not matched to a gene: 2. For the CDR3, the DNA is TGTGCCAGCAGTTACTCGGGGACAGGAAATGAAAAACTGTTTTTT. Protein: CASSYSGTGNEKLFF.

The chain couples TRBV19 to TRBJ2-2; possibly TRBD1 for D (5 bases). This CDR3 spans 16 amino acids. Trimming removed 7 bases at V and 0 bases at J, with 15 bases between. Looked up from germline, CDR1 is LNHDA and CDR2 is SQIVND (reference sequence). The DNA for the CDR3 is TGTGCCAGTATTCGAGACAGCTCCGCGAACACCGGGGAGCTGTTTTTT. Amino acid sequence: CASIRDSSANTGELFF. The whole variable domain, filled in from reference TRBV19 and TRBJ2-2, reads DGGITQSPKYLFRKEGQNVTLSCEQNLNHDAMYWYRQDPGQGLRLIYYSQIVNDFQKGDIAEGYSVSREKKESFPLTVTSAQKNPTAFYLCASIRDSSANTGELFFGEGSRLTVL.

This clonotype has a single count. This could be a read error, since a much larger clone is one nucleotide away. The chain couples TRBV30 to TRBJ2-2; tentatively, D is TRBD1 (6 bases). CDR1 and CDR2 from the germline V gene are GTSNPN and SVGIG (reference sequence). V dropped 8 bases and J dropped 7 bases, with 20 bases sitting between them. The CDR3 sequence is 14 residues long. CDR3 protein: CARNTGTIGGELFF. In nucleotides, the CDR3 is TGTGCCAGGAACACCGGGACAATTGGCGGGGAGCTGTTTTTT.

On this clonotype itself: The junction departs from the called germline gene at one end, perhaps through a read error. V is TRBV29-1 and J is TRBJ1-2, with D possibly TRBD1 on 5 matching bases. The length of the CDR3 is 11 residues. Germline CDR1 is SQVTM and CDR2 is ANQGSEA. Here the CDR3 reads CSAERGYGYTF. CDR3 nucleotide sequence: TGTAGCGCTGAAAGGGGTTATGGCTACACCTTC.

As regards this clonotype: One end of the junction fails to match germline, which may point to a read error. The chain couples TRBV29-1 to TRBJ2-5, with D unclear. Germline V gene data show CDR1 as SQVTM and CDR2 as ANQGSEA. The CDR3 runs to 13 residues. The CDR3 region is CSLEGNYQETQYF. In DNA, the CDR3 is TGCAGCCTTGAAGGGAATTACCAGGAGACCCAGTACTTC.

Notes on this clonotype: The junction departs from the called germline gene at one end, perhaps through a read error. The chain employs TRBV11-1 and TRBJ1-1, with no clear D. This CDR3 contains 11 residues. Germline-derived CDR1 and CDR2 are SGHAT and FQDESV (reference sequence). Written as DNA, the CDR3 is TGTGCCGGCAGCAAGAACACTGAGGCTTTCTTT. Protein: CAGSKNTEAFF. Combining the CDR3 with reference TRBV11-1 and TRBJ1-1 gives the whole variable domain EAEVAQSPRYKITEKSQAVAFWCDPISGHATLYWYRQILGQGPELLVQFQDESVVDDSQLPKDRFSAERLKGVDSTLKIQPAELGDSAMYLCAGSKNTEAFFGQGTRLTVV.

Concerning this clonotype: At one of its ends the junction is not consistent with the germline gene, which may arise from a read error. The CDR3 DNA sequence: TGTGCCAGCAGCTTCGTGGGGAGTCCCAAAGAGATCCAGTACTTC. Its protein is CASSFVGSPKEIQYF. The chain uses TRBV5-5 and TRBJ2-5; maybe TRBD2 (5 bases). The length of the CDR3 is 15 residues. The germline CDR1 and CDR2 sequences are SGHKS and YYEKEE (reference sequence).

A note on this clonotype: Since a much larger clone is just one base distant, this may be a read error. This chain links TRBV20-1 with TRBJ2-1; D could derive from TRBD1 or TRBD2 (5 bases each). The CDR3 has 11 residues. V was clipped by 1 base and J by 12 bases, with 10 bases between them. Germline CDR1 DFQATT, CDR2 SNEGSKA (reference sequence). This chain's CDR3 is CSARVGTLQFF. CDR3 sequence (DNA): TGCAGTGCTAGAGTGGGGACCCTGCAGTTCTTC.

Worth noting for this clonotype: An end of the junction does not agree with germline; a read error may underlie this. The rearrangement uses TRBV25-1 and TRBJ2-2; tentatively, D is TRBD2 (6 bases). The CDR3 spans 14 residues. Germline CDR1 is MGHDK and CDR2 is SYGVNS. In DNA, the CDR3 is TGTGCCAGCAGTCGGTTGTCGGGCACCGGGGGGCTGTTTTTT. Amino acids: CASSRLSGTGGLFF.

The chain carries TRBV2 and TRBJ1-2, with D possibly matching TRBD1 (5 bases). Looked up from germline, CDR1 is SNHLY and CDR2 is FYNNEI. The CDR3 is 14 amino acids. V was trimmed by 6 bases and J by 3 bases, leaving 14 bases between them. The CDR3 sequence is CASSEAGIDYGYTF. The CDR3 coding sequence is TGTGCCAGCAGCGAGGCAGGGATCGACTATGGCTACACCTTC.

This clonotype was seen once. The junction and the germline gene differ at one end; a read error may be behind it. The rearrangement joins TRBV6-5 to TRBJ2-7; 8 bases match TRBD2. Per germline, CDR1 MNHEY and CDR2 SVGAGI. CDR3 length equals 14 residues. CDR3 sequence: CATSTLAGLYEQYF. CDR3 in DNA: TGTGCCACCAGTACGTTAGCGGGACTTTACGAGCAGTACTTC.

Turning to this clonotype: This is likely a read error, given that the CDR3 carries no conserved phenylalanine or tryptophan at its end. This chain's CDR3 is CASSPRGDDNQPQHY. In nucleotides, the CDR3 is TGTGCCAGCAGCCCCCGGGGGGATGACAATCAGCCCCAGCATTAT. The chain employs TRBV11-2 and TRBJ1-5; D is perhaps TRBD1 (5 bases). Trimming cost V 5 bases and J 3 bases, with 14 bases left between them. Germline CDR1 and CDR2: SGHAT and FQNNGV. This CDR3 is built from 15 residues.

The chain has TRBV20-1 and TRBJ2-2; a weak D match, TRBD2 (6 bases). Germline V gene data show CDR1 as DFQATT and CDR2 as SNEGSKA (reference sequence). The CDR3 loop spans 18 amino acids. V was pared by 1 base and J by 1 base, with 19 bases between. For the CDR3, the DNA is TGCAGTGCTAGAGGCCCCGGGGAGGCGGGGTTGAACACCGGGGAGCTGTTTTTT. Its translation: CSARGPGEAGLNTGELFF.

In this sample, this clonotype turned up many times. The chain joins TRBV10-3 to TRBJ2-3; TRBD1 aligns across 12 bases. This CDR3 comprises 15 residues. Germline values: CDR1 ENHRY, CDR2 SYGVKD. V lost 10 bases to trimming and J lost 4 bases; unmatched junction nucleotides: 9. The CDR3 nucleotides read TGTGCCACAAAGGGGGGACAGGGGGCCGCAGATACGCAGTATTTT. Translating it yields CATKGGQGAADTQYF.

To note about this clonotype: This could be a read error, since a much larger clone is one nucleotide away. The chain uses TRBV20-1 and TRBJ2-7, with 10 bases matching TRBD2. This CDR3 is built from 13 residues. From germline, CDR1 is DFQATT and CDR2 SNEGSKA (reference sequence). For the CDR3, the DNA is TGCGGTGCTAAACTAGCGGGGTTCTACGAGCAGTACTTC. As protein: CGAKLAGFYEQYF.

In regard to this clonotype: This may stem from a read error, because a much larger clone lies one nucleotide away. The chain combines TRBV28 with TRBJ1-5, with D possibly TRBD1 on 5 matching bases. There are 14 residues in the CDR3. V lost 10 bases and J 4 bases, leaving 17 bases between the germline ends. From germline, CDR1 is MDHEN and CDR2 SYDVKM. CDR3 region: CAIRGMSRNQPQHF. The CDR3 nucleotides are TGTGCCATTAGGGGAATGAGTAGGAATCAGCCCCAGCATTTT. The full variable domain, its missing parts supplied by reference TRBV28 and TRBJ1-5, is DVKVTQSSRYLVKRTGEKVFLECVQDMDHENMFWYRQDPGLGLRLIYFSYDVKMKEKGDIPEGYSVSREKKERFSLILESASTNQTSMYLCAIRGMSRNQPQHFGDGTRLSIL.

About this clonotype: This could be a read error, since a much larger clone is one nucleotide away. This rearrangement joins TRBV2 to TRBJ1-6; the D is unclear. The length of the CDR3 is 12 residues. The germline V and J ends were trimmed by 4 bases and 14 bases, with 12 bases remaining between them. CDR1 is SNHLY and CDR2 is FYNNEI in the germline V gene. As DNA, the CDR3 is TGTGCCAGCAGTGCGGAAGCATTCACCCTCCACTTT. Its protein is CASSAEAFTLHF.

V and J are TRBV5-5 and TRBJ2-2; D unresolved. Germline values: CDR1 SGHKS, CDR2 YYEKEE (reference sequence). Trimming cost V 6 bases and J 3 bases, with 18 bases left between them. The CDR3 runs 16 residues. This chain's CDR3 is CASTHVGLMDTGELFF. The CDR3, as DNA: TGTGCCAGCACCCATGTGGGATTGATGGACACCGGGGAGCTGTTTTTT.

This clonotype was seen only a few times. The genes are TRBV19 and TRBJ2-2, with D perhaps TRBD1 or TRBD2 (5 bases each). Trimming removed 6 bases from V and 2 bases from J, with 10 bases in between. The CDR3 has 14 residues. Germline CDR1 reads LNHDA; CDR2 reads SQIVND (reference sequence). CDR3 region: CASRPGTNTGELFF. The DNA for the CDR3 is TGTGCCAGTAGACCCGGGACCAACACCGGGGAGCTGTTTTTT.

V and J are TRBV2 and TRBJ2-1, with TRBD2 matching 8 bases. Trimming cost V 8 bases and J 5 bases; bases outside gene matches: 11. Germline-derived CDR1 and CDR2 are SNHLY and FYNNEI. The CDR3 contains 15 residues. The CDR3 protein is CASEGRGLGHNEQFF. DNA for the CDR3: TGTGCCAGCGAAGGGAGGGGACTAGGCCACAATGAGCAGTTCTTC.

This chain links TRBV11-2 with TRBJ2-7; TRBD1 agrees at 7 bases. CDR1 and CDR2 from the germline V gene are SGHAT and FQNNGV. The ends lost 8 bases at V and 2 bases at J; junction bases unmatched: 6. This CDR3 has 13 residues. The CDR3 protein is CASRGDSTYEQYF. The DNA of the CDR3 is TGTGCCAGCCGTGGGGACAGCACCTACGAGCAGTACTTC.

This clonotype was observed at least ten times. V is TRBV29-1 and J is TRBJ2-2; maybe TRBD2 (5 bases). Germline CDR1 reads SQVTM; CDR2 reads ANQGSEA. The CDR3 is 14 residues long. V shed 7 bases and J shed 6 bases, with 18 bases lying between them. CDR3 DNA sequence: TGCAGCGGTGGAGAAGGACTGGGCGCCGGGGAGCTGTTTTTT. The encoded protein is CSGGEGLGAGELFF.

Note on this clonotype: A read error may be the cause here, since a much bigger clone is one base away. The rearrangement uses TRBV6-2 or TRBV6-3 and TRBJ1-5; D might be TRBD1 (5 bases). V was trimmed by 5 bases and J by 6 bases, leaving 17 bases between them. CDR3 length: 15 amino acids. CDR1 is MNHEY, CDR2 SVGEGT, per germline. In DNA, the CDR3 is TGTGCCAGCAGTAACCTAAGGACAAGGTCTCAGCCCCAGCATTTT. Amino acids: CASSNLRTRSQPQHF.

This clonotype was observed a few times. The genes are TRBV11-1 and TRBJ2-3; 9 bases line up with TRBD1. This CDR3 comprises 15 residues. Germline V lookup: CDR1 SGHAT, CDR2 FQDESV (reference sequence). V gave up 5 bases and J gave up 2 bases; unmatched junction bases: 5. CDR3 in amino acids: CASSATGGDTDTQYF. Written as DNA, the CDR3 is TGTGCCAGCAGCGCTACAGGGGGCGACACAGATACGCAGTATTTT.

Of note for this clonotype: No conserved phenylalanine or tryptophan is present at the end of the CDR3, so a read error is the likely explanation. The chain joins TRBV5-1 to TRBJ2-2; D gene unclear. The CDR3 spans 14 residues. Trimming removed 0 bases from V and 2 bases from J, with 5 bases in between. CDR1 is SGHRS, CDR2 YFSETQ, per germline. The CDR3, as DNA: TGCGCCAGCAGCTTGGATGGAAACACCGGGGAGCTGTTTTGT. Amino acids: CASSLDGNTGELFC.

In its sample, this clonotype was seen many times. The V and J genes are TRBV20-1 and TRBJ2-1; D remains unclear. This CDR3 comprises 12 residues. Trimming left V 5 bases short and J 6 bases short, with 11 bases between. Germline CDR1 and CDR2: DFQATT and SNEGSKA (reference sequence). The CDR3 DNA follows: TGCAGTGCTGGGAAAGTAATCAATGAGCAGTTCTTC. Its protein product is CSAGKVINEQFF.

V usage is TRBV12-3 or TRBV12-4 and J usage is TRBJ2-1, with a possible D match to TRBD2 (6 bases). The V gene lost 7 bases and the J gene lost 7 bases, with 23 bases spanning the gap. CDR3 size: 16 residues. CDR3 coding DNA: TGTGCCAGCACCCGCCGACCTATCTGGGGGGTTAATGAGCAGTTCTTC. This sequence encodes CASTRRPIWGVNEQFF.

The table lists this clonotype with a few counts. The CDR3 does not end in the conserved phenylalanine or tryptophan, so this is likely a read error. This rearrangement joins TRBV11-3 to TRBJ2-1; the D is unclear. From germline, CDR1 is SGHNT and CDR2 YENEEA. The CDR3 extends over 11 amino acids. The CDR3 bases are TGTGACAGCAGCTTTGGCAATGAGCAGTTCTCC. Translated, it gives CDSSFGNEQFS.

The chain is built from TRBV4-2 and TRBJ2-1; weak D call: TRBD2 (6 bases). Germline V lookup: CDR1 LGHNA, CDR2 YNFKEQ. This CDR3 contains 18 residues. V was trimmed by 0 bases and J by 4 bases, leaving 19 bases between them. CDR3 loop: CASSQDLVGEVGYNEQFF. DNA of the CDR3: TGTGCCAGCAGCCAAGATCTGGTGGGGGAGGTCGGATACAATGAGCAGTTCTTC.